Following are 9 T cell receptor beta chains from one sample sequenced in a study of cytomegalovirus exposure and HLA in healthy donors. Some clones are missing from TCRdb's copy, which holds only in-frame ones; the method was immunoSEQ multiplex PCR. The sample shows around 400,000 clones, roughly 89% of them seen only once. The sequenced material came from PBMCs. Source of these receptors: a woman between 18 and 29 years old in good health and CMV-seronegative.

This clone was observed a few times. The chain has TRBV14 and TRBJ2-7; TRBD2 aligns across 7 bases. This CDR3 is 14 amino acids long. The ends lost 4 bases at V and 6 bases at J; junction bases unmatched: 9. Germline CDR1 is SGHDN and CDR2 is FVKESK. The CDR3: CASSLPGLLTEQYF. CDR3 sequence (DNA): TGTGCCAGCAGCCTACCGGGACTACTGACCGAGCAGTACTTC.

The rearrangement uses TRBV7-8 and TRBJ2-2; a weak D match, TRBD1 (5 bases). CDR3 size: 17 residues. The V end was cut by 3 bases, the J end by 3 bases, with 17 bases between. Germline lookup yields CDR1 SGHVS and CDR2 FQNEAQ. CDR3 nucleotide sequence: TGTGCCAGCAGCTTTCCTATCAGGGTAGTGGACACCGGGGAGCTGTTTTTT. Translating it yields CASSFPIRVVDTGELFF.

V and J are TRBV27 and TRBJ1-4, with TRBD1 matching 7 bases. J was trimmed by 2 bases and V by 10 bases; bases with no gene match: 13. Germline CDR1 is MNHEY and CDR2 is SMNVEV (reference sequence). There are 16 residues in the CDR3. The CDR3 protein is CATKPRTGATNEKLFF. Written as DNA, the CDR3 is TGTGCCACCAAACCCCGAACAGGGGCGACTAATGAAAAACTGTTTTTT. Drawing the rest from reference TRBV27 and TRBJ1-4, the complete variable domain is EAQVTQNPRYLITVTGKKLTVTCSQNMNHEYMSWYRQDPGLGLRQIYYSMNVEVTDKGDVPEGYKVSRKEKRNFPLILESPSPNQTSLYFCATKPRTGATNEKLFFGSGTQLSVL.

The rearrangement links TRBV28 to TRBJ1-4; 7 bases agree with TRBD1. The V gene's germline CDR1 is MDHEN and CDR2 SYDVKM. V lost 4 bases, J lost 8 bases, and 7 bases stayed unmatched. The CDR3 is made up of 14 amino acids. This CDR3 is CASSSTGIGEKLFF. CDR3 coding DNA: TGTGCCAGCAGTTCGACAGGGATAGGGGAAAAACTGTTTTTT.

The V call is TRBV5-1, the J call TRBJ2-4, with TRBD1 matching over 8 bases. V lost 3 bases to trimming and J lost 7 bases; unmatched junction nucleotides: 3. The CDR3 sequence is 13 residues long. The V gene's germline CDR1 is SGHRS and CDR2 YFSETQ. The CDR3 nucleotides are TGCGCCAGCAGCTCGGACAGGGCGAACATTCAGTACTTC. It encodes CASSSDRANIQYF.

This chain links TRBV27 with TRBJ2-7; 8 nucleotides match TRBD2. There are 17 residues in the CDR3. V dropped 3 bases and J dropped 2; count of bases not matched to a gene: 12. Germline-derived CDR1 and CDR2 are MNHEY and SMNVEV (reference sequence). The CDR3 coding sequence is TGTGCCAGCAGTTTGAGACACAAGAGCGGGAGCACCTACGAGCAGTACTTC. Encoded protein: CASSLRHKSGSTYEQYF.

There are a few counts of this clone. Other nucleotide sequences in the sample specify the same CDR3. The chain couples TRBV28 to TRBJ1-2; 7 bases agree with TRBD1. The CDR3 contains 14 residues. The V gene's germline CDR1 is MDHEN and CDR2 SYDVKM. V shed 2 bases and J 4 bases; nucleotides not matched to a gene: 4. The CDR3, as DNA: TGTGCCAGCAGTTTAGGTGCAGGGGGCTATGGCTACACCTTC. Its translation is CASSLGAGGYGYTF.

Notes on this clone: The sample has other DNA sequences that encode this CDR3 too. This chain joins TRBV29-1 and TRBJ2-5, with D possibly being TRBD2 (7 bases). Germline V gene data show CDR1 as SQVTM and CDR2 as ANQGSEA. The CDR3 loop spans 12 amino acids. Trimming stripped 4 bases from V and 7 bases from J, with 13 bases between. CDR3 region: CSVGGGGGTQYF. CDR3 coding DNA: TGCAGCGTTGGCGGGGGCGGGGGGACCCAGTACTTC.

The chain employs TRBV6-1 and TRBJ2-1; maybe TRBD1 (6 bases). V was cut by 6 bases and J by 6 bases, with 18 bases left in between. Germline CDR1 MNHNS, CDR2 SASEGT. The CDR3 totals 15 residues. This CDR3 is CASSGSRRGGNEQFF. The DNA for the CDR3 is TGTGCCAGCAGCGGATCAAGGAGAGGGGGCAATGAGCAGTTCTTC.